This T cell receptor (beta chain) emerged from a study of pediatric ulcerative colitis. Findings and limits, study-wide: Blood-rectal clonal overlap within each person was significantly higher in ulcerative colitis patients than controls.

The V gene's germline CDR1 is MDHEN and CDR2 SYDVKM. The CDR3 has 14 amino acids. The V end was cut by 6 bases, the J end by 9 bases, with 17 bases between. Rectal tissue came from one to two pinch biopsies taken at colonoscopy. TCRdb keeps only in-frame clones here, not all; method: immunoSEQ multiplex PCR. The sample lists tens of thousands of clones, about 69% occurring once. This clone has only a few counts. Its specificity is unknown. The specimen was gut tissue. This sequence originates from a boy aged 5 to 17 with severe ulcerative colitis. This rearrangement joins TRBV28 to TRBJ1-4; unclear D gene. For the CDR3, the DNA is TGTGCCAGCAGCCCGACCGGGAGTACGAAAAAACTGTTTTTT. It yields the protein CASSPTGSTKKLFF.